Here is one TCR beta chain with its context. This specimen belongs to a study of blood T cell repertoires in COVID-19. Original data processing: The assay estimated nucleated cells by amplifying reference gene primers. Assay used: immunoSEQ multiplex PCR; TCRdb lists only in-frame clones, some missing. For V, J and clone size, that table is used; D and trimming come from the DNA. The table lists 300,000 to 350,000 clones, approximately 89% of them singletons, with around 1.6% in the top ten. V dropped 1 base and J dropped 3 bases, with 10 bases sitting between them. Germline loops: CDR1 KGHDR, CDR2 SFDVKD. The length of the CDR3 is 15 residues.

The chain carries TRBV24-1 and TRBJ2-3; D might be TRBD1 (6 bases). The sequence derives from a woman in her twenties or thirties with COVID-19, enrolled during active disease. The sequencing sample was made of peripheral blood. The CDR3: CATSDLSRGTDTQYF. CDR3 bases: TGTGCCACCAGTGATTTATCCAGGGGTACAGATACGCAGTATTTT.